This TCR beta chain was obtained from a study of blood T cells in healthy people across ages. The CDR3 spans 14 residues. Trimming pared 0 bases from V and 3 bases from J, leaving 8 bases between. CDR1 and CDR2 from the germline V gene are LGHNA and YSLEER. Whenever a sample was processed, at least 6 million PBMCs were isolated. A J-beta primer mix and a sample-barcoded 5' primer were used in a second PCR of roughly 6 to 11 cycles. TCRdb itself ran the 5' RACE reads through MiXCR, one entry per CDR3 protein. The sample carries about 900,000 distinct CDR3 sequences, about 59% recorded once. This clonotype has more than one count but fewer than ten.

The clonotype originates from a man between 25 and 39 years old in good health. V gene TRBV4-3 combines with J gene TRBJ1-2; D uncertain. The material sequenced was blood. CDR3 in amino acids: CASSQEEMDYGYTF. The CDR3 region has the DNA TGCGCCAGCAGCCAAGAGGAGATGGACTATGGCTACACCTTC.